These 28 T cell receptor beta chains were sequenced from one sample in a study of control samples from healthy donors and cancer patients. Produced via immunoSEQ multiplex PCR; TCRdb's table is partial and in-frame only. The sample lists 150,000 to 200,000 clones; approximately 92% were seen once. The sequenced sample consisted of blood. These receptors came from a man between 18 and 29 years old in good health.

This sequence joins TRBV9 and TRBJ1-3; D remains ambiguous. Trimming took 0 bases from V and 4 from J, leaving 2 bases between them. The CDR3 runs to 12 residues. Germline CDR1 SGDLS, CDR2 YYNGEE. In nucleotides, the CDR3 is TGTGCCAGCAGCGTAGAGGGAAACACCATATATTTT. This encodes CASSVEGNTIYF.

The chain employs TRBV7-3 and TRBJ2-1, with D possibly being TRBD2 (5 bases). V gave up 4 bases and J gave up 0 bases, with 13 bases separating them. The CDR3 contains 16 residues. Germline V CDR1 and CDR2: SGHTA, FQGTGA. The CDR3: CASSSGLSSSYNEQFF. As DNA, the CDR3 is TGTGCCAGCAGCTCTGGACTCTCCAGCTCCTACAATGAGCAGTTCTTC.

The genes are TRBV30 and TRBJ1-6, with D maybe TRBD1 (6 bases). In germline, CDR1 is GTSNPN, CDR2 SVGIG (reference sequence). The CDR3 totals 16 residues. With 3 bases removed from V and 0 bases from J, the gap between germline ends came to 12 bases. The CDR3 coding sequence is TGTGCCTGGAGCGTCACAGGGAGCTCCTATAATTCACCCCTCCACTTT. Its protein is CAWSVTGSSYNSPLHF.

The V call is TRBV7-9, the J call TRBJ2-5, with D maybe TRBD1 (6 bases). The V end was cut by 3 bases, the J end by 4 bases, with 9 bases between. The germline V gene has CDR1 SEHNR and CDR2 FQNEAQ (reference sequence). The CDR3 spans 13 residues. In DNA, the CDR3 is TGTGCCAGCAGCTTGGGGGCAGGAGAGACCCAGTACTTC. Its translation is CASSLGAGETQYF.

As concerns this clone: Other nucleotide sequences in the sample specify the same CDR3. The V and J genes are TRBV19 and TRBJ2-5; 7 bases are shared with TRBD2. The V and J ends lost 3 bases and 5 bases, in that order; junction bases with no gene match: 3. Per the germline V gene, CDR1 is LNHDA and CDR2 is SQIVND (reference sequence). There are 13 residues in the CDR3. The CDR3 DNA follows: TGTGCCAGTAGTATTGGGGGGGGTGAGACCCAGTACTTC. Residues: CASSIGGGETQYF. Complete variable domain (other parts from reference TRBV19 and TRBJ2-5): DGGITQSPKYLFRKEGQNVTLSCEQNLNHDAMYWYRQDPGQGLRLIYYSQIVNDFQKGDIAEGYSVSREKKESFPLTVTSAQKNPTAFYLCASSIGGGETQYFGPGTRLLVL.

This clone was detected only once. The V and J genes are TRBV30 and TRBJ2-6; D ambiguous. V was shortened by 3 bases and J by 4 bases, with 10 bases between the two germline ends. This CDR3 region has 14 residues. Germline CDR1 is GTSNPN and CDR2 is SVGIG (reference sequence). This CDR3 reads CAWSLTAGANVLTF. DNA for the CDR3: TGTGCCTGGAGCCTGACGGCGGGGGCCAACGTCCTGACTTTC. Full variable domain (missing parts from reference TRBV30 and TRBJ2-6): SQTIHQWPATLVQPVGSPLSLECTVEGTSNPNLYWYRQAAGRGLQLLFYSVGIGQISSEVPQNLSASRPQDRQFILSSKKLLLSDSGFYLCAWSLTAGANVLTFGAGSRLTVL.

This clone was seen a single time. The CDR3 is CASSQEGGRSTNEKLFF. The DNA of the CDR3 is TGCGCCAGCAGTCAAGAGGGCGGCAGGTCAACTAATGAAAAACTGTTTTTT. The V and J genes are TRBV23-1 and TRBJ1-4; D uncertain. TRBV23-1 is classed as an ORF, of uncertain function. There are 17 residues in the CDR3. V was pared by 2 bases and J by 0 bases, with 13 bases between.

The gene calls are TRBV5-6 and TRBJ2-2, with TRBD1 matching over 11 bases. V shed 4 bases and J 0 bases; nucleotides not matched to a gene: 8. The CDR3 covers 18 residues. The germline CDR1 and CDR2 sequences are SGHDT and YYEEEE. CDR3 in amino acids: CASSGQGARETNTGELFF. The CDR3 nucleotides read TGTGCCAGCAGCGGACAGGGGGCGCGTGAAACGAACACCGGGGAGCTGTTTTTT.

J is TRBJ2-2 and V is TRBV6-1, with D possibly TRBD1 on 5 matching bases. The length of the CDR3 is 17 residues. V gave up 2 bases and J gave up 0 bases, with 13 bases separating them. Germline V gene lookup returns CDR1 MNHNS and CDR2 SASEGT. CDR3 nucleotide sequence: TGTGCCAGCAGTGAAAAAGGGGTTTGGGCGAACACCGGGGAGCTGTTTTTT. Translation: CASSEKGVWANTGELFF.

The genes are TRBV5-6 and TRBJ2-3; D not resolved. There are 17 residues in the CDR3. Trimming left V 4 bases short and J 3 bases short, with 21 bases between. CDR1 and CDR2 from the germline V gene are SGHDT and YYEEEE. CDR3 coding DNA: TGTGCCAGCAGCAAATTTTTAGGATCACCGGAGACAGATACGCAGTATTTT. Translation: CASSKFLGSPETDTQYF.

This rearrangement joins TRBV25-1 to TRBJ1-1; no definite D call. Looked up from germline, CDR1 is MGHDK and CDR2 is SYGVNS. V was cut by 4 bases and J by 1 base, with 7 bases left in between. The CDR3 contains 13 residues. The CDR3 is CASSVSGNTEAFF. CDR3 nucleotides: TGTGCCAGCAGTGTTTCAGGGAACACTGAAGCTTTCTTT.

The chain combines TRBV30 with TRBJ2-1, with TRBD1 matching 8 bases. The germline CDR1 and CDR2 sequences are GTSNPN and SVGIG (reference sequence). The trim removed 1 base at V and 7 bases at J, leaving 15 bases unmatched. This CDR3 spans 17 amino acids. CDR3 in DNA: TGTGCCTGGAGTGCTCGACCGGGACAGGACCCCTTGAATGAGCAGTTCTTC. Residues: CAWSARPGQDPLNEQFF.

This rearrangement joins TRBV5-6 to TRBJ1-1, with TRBD1 as a possible D gene (6 bases). The CDR3 contains 14 residues. The germline V and J ends were trimmed by 2 bases and 1 base, with 9 bases remaining between them. Per the germline V gene, CDR1 is SGHDT and CDR2 is YYEEEE. The CDR3 nucleotides are TGTGCCAGCAGCTTCCTGGACAGGAACACTGAAGCTTTCTTT. Residues: CASSFLDRNTEAFF.

J is TRBJ2-3 and V is TRBV5-1; a weak D match, TRBD2 (6 bases). The germline V and J ends were trimmed by 4 bases and 1 base, with 16 bases remaining between them. Germline loops: CDR1 SGHRS, CDR2 YFSETQ. The CDR3 contains 16 residues. In DNA form, the CDR3 reads TGCGCCAGCAGCGGAGGGACCCAACCCCGCACAGATACGCAGTATTTT. Amino acid sequence: CASSGGTQPRTDTQYF.

This chain links TRBV5-1 with TRBJ2-3; 7 nucleotides agree with TRBD2. CDR3 size: 16 residues. The trim removed 7 bases at V and 0 bases at J, leaving 11 bases unmatched. From germline, CDR1 is SGHRS and CDR2 YFSETQ. CDR3: CASRPGSAGSTDTQYF. As DNA, the CDR3 is TGCGCCAGCCGCCCGGGCTCAGCGGGGAGCACAGATACGCAGTATTTT.

The chain joins TRBV7-9 to TRBJ1-2, with 10 positions matching TRBD1. Germline CDR1 is SEHNR and CDR2 is FQNEAQ (reference sequence). This CDR3 region has 16 residues. J was trimmed by 6 bases and V by 2 bases; bases with no gene match: 9. The CDR3 here is CASSLLGQGERDGYTF. The CDR3, as DNA: TGTGCCAGCAGCTTACTTGGACAGGGGGAACGAGATGGCTACACCTTC.

The rearrangement links TRBV5-4 to TRBJ2-7, with 10 positions matching TRBD2. With V trimmed by 3 bases and J by 2 bases, 11 bases remained unmatched. Germline V CDR1 and CDR2: SGHNT, YYREEE (reference sequence). The CDR3 has 17 amino acids. The CDR3 bases are TGTGCCAGCAGCTCAGCTGGACTAGCGGCATATACCTACGAGCAGTACTTC. Its protein product is CASSSAGLAAYTYEQYF.

This rearrangement joins TRBV2 to TRBJ1-1; no definite D call. Trimming pared 7 bases from V and 9 bases from J, leaving 12 bases between. Germline lookup yields CDR1 SNHLY and CDR2 FYNNEI. CDR3 length: 11 residues. The CDR3 coding sequence is TGTGCCAGCACCGTAATGAAGCAAGCTTTCTTT. The encoded protein is CASTVMKQAFF. Full variable domain (missing parts from reference TRBV2 and TRBJ1-1): EPEVTQTPSHQVTQMGQEVILRCVPISNHLYFYWYRQILGQKVEFLVSFYNNEISEKSEIFDDQFSVERPDGSNFTLKIRSTKLEDSAMYFCASTVMKQAFFGQGTRLTVV.

The chain employs TRBV3-1 (or the pseudogene TRBV3-2) and TRBJ1-2; no firm D call. CDR1 is LGHDT and CDR2 is YNNKEL in the germline V gene (reference sequence). The CDR3 extends over 14 amino acids. V was trimmed by 4 bases and J by 4 bases, leaving 13 bases between them. The CDR3 region has the DNA TGTGCCAGCAGCCGAAGGGTGGAGGGCTATGGCTACACCTTC. It codes for CASSRRVEGYGYTF.

The rearrangement joins TRBV7-3 to TRBJ2-7, with TRBD2 as a possible D gene (5 bases). The CDR3 is made up of 13 amino acids. V lost 8 bases and J lost 2, with 13 bases in between. Germline V CDR1 and CDR2: SGHTA, FQGTGA. The CDR3 nucleotides are TGTGCCAGCCATGCGACGGGGACCTACGAGCAGTACTTC. Translation: CASHATGTYEQYF.

This sequence joins TRBV30 and TRBJ2-7, with TRBD1 identical over 9 bases. The V gene end was trimmed by 5 bases and the J gene end by 2 bases; junction bases not matched to a gene: 4. Germline V gene lookup returns CDR1 GTSNPN and CDR2 SVGIG (reference sequence). The CDR3 totals 13 residues. In nucleotides, the CDR3 is TGTGCCTGGGGGACAGGGCGGACCTACGAGCAGTACTTC. Translating it yields CAWGTGRTYEQYF.

The sample holds a few counts of this clone. The chain has TRBV6-5 and TRBJ1-5; D is ambiguous. V shed 5 bases and J shed 3 bases, with 8 bases lying between them. The CDR3 runs 13 residues. The germline V gene encodes CDR1 MNHEY and CDR2 SVGAGI. The CDR3 region has the DNA TGTGCCAGCAGTCCCGGATACAATCAGCCCCAGCATTTT. Its translation: CASSPGYNQPQHF.

This clone was seen a few times. The rearrangement uses TRBV18 and TRBJ1-1; D may be TRBD1 (5 bases). V was shortened by 4 bases and J by 3 bases, with 21 bases between the two germline ends. In germline, CDR1 is KGHSH, CDR2 LQKENI. The CDR3 has 17 amino acids. The DNA of the CDR3 is TGTGCCAGCTCACTCTACGACCTTGATAGGGGCCACACTGAAGCTTTCTTT. The encoded protein is CASSLYDLDRGHTEAFF.

V is TRBV6-1 and J is TRBJ1-2, with D possibly TRBD1 on 6 matching bases. V was pared by 1 base and J by 9 bases, with 15 bases between. The CDR3 runs 14 residues. CDR1 and CDR2 from the germline V gene are MNHNS and SASEGT. The CDR3 reads CASSEGGPTRSYTF. Written as DNA, the CDR3 is TGTGCCAGCAGTGAAGGGGGGCCGACTCGGAGCTACACCTTC.

The chain uses TRBV30 and TRBJ2-7; 8 bases agree with TRBD1. CDR3 size: 14 residues. Germline lookup yields CDR1 GTSNPN and CDR2 SVGIG (reference sequence). V lost 3 bases and J lost 5; bases outside the gene matches: 9. The CDR3 protein is CAWRGQGADHEQYF. CDR3 nucleotide sequence: TGTGCCTGGAGAGGGCAGGGGGCGGATCACGAGCAGTACTTC.

The chain couples TRBV5-4 to TRBJ2-2; the match to TRBD1 covers 10 bases. V shed 4 bases, J shed 0 bases, and the junction held 6 bases outside the gene matches. The CDR3 runs 17 residues. The V gene's germline CDR1 is SGHNT and CDR2 YYREEE (reference sequence). CDR3 loop: CASSRGGQGSNTGELFF. CDR3 sequence (DNA): TGTGCCAGCAGCCGGGGGGGACAGGGGTCGAACACCGGGGAGCTGTTTTTT.

The chain carries TRBV5-4 and TRBJ2-2; D possibly matches TRBD1 or TRBD2 (5 bases each). The CDR3 sequence is 15 residues long. Germline V gene lookup returns CDR1 SGHNT and CDR2 YYREEE (reference sequence). Trimming took off 2 bases at V and 1 base at J, with 9 bases between the two ends. In DNA form, the CDR3 reads TGTGCCAGCAGCTTAGGGACCCTGAACACCGGGGAGCTGTTTTTT. Residues: CASSLGTLNTGELFF.

This chain joins TRBV28 and TRBJ1-4; a weak D match, TRBD1 (5 bases). The CDR3 has 13 amino acids. Trimming removed 3 bases at V and 7 bases at J, with 9 bases between. Germline CDR1 MDHEN, CDR2 SYDVKM. CDR3 residues: CASSFRDLEKLFF. In DNA form, the CDR3 reads TGTGCCAGCAGTTTTCGGGACCTTGAAAAACTGTTTTTT.